Below, 11 T cell receptor beta chains from the same sample are listed, as sequenced in a study of blood T cells in healthy people across ages. PCR was performed a second time for about 7 to 11 cycles using a sample-barcoded 5' primer and a J-beta primer mix. TCRdb re-analysed the 5' RACE reads in MiXCR, keeping a single row per CDR3 protein. Among about 640,000 distinct CDR3 sequences, 35% to 50% were seen once, and the ten largest hold about 30%. Sequenced material: blood. Every receptor here comes from a man older than 75 in good health.

This rearrangement joins TRBV12-3 or TRBV12-4 to TRBJ2-3; weak D call: TRBD2 (5 bases). The ends were cut back, 7 bases at V and 4 bases at J, with 18 bases in the middle. There are 15 residues in the CDR3. DNA of the CDR3: TGTGCCAGCAACAAACGGGGTAGCAACGCAGATACGCAGTATTTT. Its translation is CASNKRGSNADTQYF.

This chain joins TRBV7-2 and TRBJ1-3; no clear D gene. Between the trimmed V and J ends, which lost 5 bases and 0 bases, there was a span of 11 bases. The CDR3 extends over 15 amino acids. CDR1 is SGHTA, CDR2 FQGNSA, per germline. Written as DNA, the CDR3 is TGTGCCAGCAGCCTTAGAACGATCTCTGGAAACACCATATATTTT. This sequence encodes CASSLRTISGNTIYF.

For this clonotype: With a much larger clone just one base away, this may be a read error. The gene calls are TRBV28 and TRBJ2-3; the D gene is possibly TRBD2 (6 bases). V lost 8 bases to trimming and J lost 5 bases, with 14 bases between them. Looked up from germline, CDR1 is MDHEN and CDR2 is SYDVKM. This CDR3 is 13 amino acids long. CDR3 nucleotide sequence: TGTGCCAGCCAACCCCCGGGGGTAGATACGCAGTATTTT. This translates into CASQPPGVDTQYF.

The table lists this clonotype with a count of one. The V gene is TRBV6-6, the J gene TRBJ1-5; no reliable D call. Germline V gene data show CDR1 as MNHNY and CDR2 as SVGAGI (reference sequence). This CDR3 region has 12 residues. V lost 5 bases to trimming and J lost 3 bases, with 5 bases between them. CDR3: CASSIPNQPQHF. DNA of the CDR3: TGTGCCAGCAGTATACCCAATCAGCCCCAGCATTTT.

The rearrangement uses TRBV18 and TRBJ2-3; either TRBD1 or TRBD2 may supply D (5 bases each). The germline V and J ends were trimmed by 5 bases and 0 bases, with 15 bases remaining between them. Germline V gene sequence: CDR1 KGHSH, CDR2 LQKENI. CDR3 length: 16 residues. The CDR3 DNA sequence: TGTGCCAGCTCAAGCAGGGCGGGCGGGAGCACAGATACGCAGTATTTT. Translation gives CASSSRAGGSTDTQYF.

The table lists this clonotype with a few counts. This sequence joins TRBV7-2 and TRBJ2-6; 11 bases map to TRBD1. This CDR3 comprises 18 residues. The V segment lost 5 bases and the J segment 0 bases; nucleotides outside the gene matches: 6. Germline V gene sequence: CDR1 SGHTA, CDR2 FQGNSA. This CDR3 reads CASSPRDRGSSGANVLTF. Here the CDR3 DNA reads TGTGCCAGCAGCCCCCGGGACAGGGGGAGCTCTGGGGCCAACGTCCTGACTTTC.

This clonotype has more than one count but fewer than ten. This sequence joins TRBV20-1 and TRBJ2-5; 7 bases line up with TRBD2. The germline gives CDR1 DFQATT, CDR2 SNEGSKA (reference sequence). The CDR3 extends over 16 amino acids. V shed 3 bases, J shed 5 bases, and the junction held 15 bases outside the gene matches. The CDR3 here is CSARGGRALASETQYF. The CDR3 DNA reads TGCAGTGCTAGGGGTGGGCGGGCACTAGCGTCGGAGACCCAGTACTTC.

This clonotype occurred a few times. J is TRBJ2-3 and V is TRBV4-3; 7 nucleotides agree with TRBD1. The CDR3 length is 17 residues. Germline V gives CDR1 LGHNA, CDR2 YSLEER. V lost 0 bases, J lost 3 bases, and 9 bases stayed unmatched. The DNA of the CDR3 is TGCGCCAGCAGCCAAGATCGAGGGGGCGCATGGACAGATACGCAGTATTTT. This gives the protein CASSQDRGGAWTDTQYF.

This clonotype was observed a handful of times. CDR3 sequence (DNA): TGTGCCAGCAGCGTAGGAGCGGGAGAGCGCGAGCAGTACTTC. This codes for CASSVGAGEREQYF. This rearrangement joins TRBV7-2 to TRBJ2-7; TRBD2 matches 8 bases. Germline loops: CDR1 SGHTA, CDR2 FQGNSA. Unmatched junction bases numbered 9, after V lost 5 bases and J lost 6 bases. The CDR3 has 14 residues.

The genes are TRBV20-1 and TRBJ2-7; D perhaps matches TRBD1 (6 bases). Trimming removed 8 bases from V and 2 bases from J, with 16 bases in between. The germline CDR1 and CDR2 sequences are DFQATT and SNEGSKA (reference sequence). The CDR3 extends over 13 amino acids. In DNA form, the CDR3 reads TGCAGTACCAAACCGGGACATGCCTACGAGCAGTACTTC. It yields the protein CSTKPGHAYEQYF.

This clonotype was found once. A read error may be the cause here, since a much bigger clone is one base away. The J gene is TRBJ2-3, the V gene TRBV6-2 or TRBV6-3, with 8 bases lining up with TRBD1. In germline, CDR1 is MNHEY, CDR2 SVGEGT. This CDR3 spans 14 amino acids. The CDR3 coding sequence is TGTGCCAGCAGTGGACAGGGCAACACAGAGACGCAGTATTTT. It translates to CASSGQGNTETQYF.